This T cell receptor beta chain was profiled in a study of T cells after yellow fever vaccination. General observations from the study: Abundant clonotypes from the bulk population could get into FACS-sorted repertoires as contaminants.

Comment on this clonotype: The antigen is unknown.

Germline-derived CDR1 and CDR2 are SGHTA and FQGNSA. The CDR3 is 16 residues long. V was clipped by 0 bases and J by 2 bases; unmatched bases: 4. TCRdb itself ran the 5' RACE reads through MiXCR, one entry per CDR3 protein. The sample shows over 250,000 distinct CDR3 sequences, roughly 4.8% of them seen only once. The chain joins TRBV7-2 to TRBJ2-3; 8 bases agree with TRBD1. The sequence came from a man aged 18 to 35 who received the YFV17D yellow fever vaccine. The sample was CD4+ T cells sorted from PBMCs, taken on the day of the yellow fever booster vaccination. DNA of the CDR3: TGTGCCAGCAGCTTAGCACAGGGGGGCATCACAGATACGCAGTATTTT. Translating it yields CASSLAQGGITDTQYF.